The following is a T cell receptor beta chain sequence with its context. Germline V gene sequence: CDR1 SGHDT, CDR2 YYEEEE. The CDR3 covers 13 residues. Trimming pared 4 bases from V and 0 bases from J, leaving 7 bases between. Profiling relied on immunoSEQ multiplex PCR, and the TCRdb table lists in-frame clones only, not all of them. The data hold around 85,000 clones, with about 88% observed a single time. This sample stems from a study of identifying expanded T cells in peripheral blood. The gene calls are TRBV5-6 and TRBJ1-1; weak D call: TRBD1 (6 bases). The specimen sequenced was blood. This clonotype was obtained from a person aged 18 to 75 in good health. The CDR3 sequence is CASSGQLNTEAFF. The CDR3 nucleotides read TGTGCCAGCAGCGGACAGTTGAACACTGAAGCTTTCTTT.